This T cell receptor (beta chain) was sequenced for a study of T-cell reconstitution after alpha-beta-depleted transplantation in children (dated by TCRdb to the mid-2010s). Describing the broader study: Using TCR repertoire profiling, the study quantitatively followed how T-cell immune reconstitution unfolded in children after TCRalphabeta/CD19-depleted allogeneic hematopoietic cell transplantation.

Library creation used PCR. TCRdb names Illumina HiSeq 2500 as the instrument used. TCR libraries were prepared with molecular barcoding, using unique molecular identifiers to normalize TCRbeta repertoire quantification. TCRdb reprocessed the public reads (quality trimming at Q25 with fastp, clone calling with MiXCR) and kept in-frame beta chains. When rows share a CDR3 protein, they turn into one entry using the most common DNA and genes. The sample table holds some 550,000 distinct CDR3 sequences, of which 23% were seen once. The top ten clonotypes cover 12% to 15% of the sample. Overall results and qualifications from the work: The apparently early recovery of alphabetaT-cell counts about two months after transplant reportedly depended on only several hundred rapidly expanded clones that came from non-depleted graft cells. In some patients, the high TCRbeta diversity seen at day 60 was put down to recipient T cells and intrathymic progenitors that had survived conditioning. Hyperexpanded clone frequencies declined over subsequent months; after one year, T-cell counts and TCRbeta diversity were mostly attributed to newly produced T cells.

This clonotype was seen a handful of times. The target of this receptor is not known. One base away there is no much larger clone; base qualities are not given. Per the publication, the treatment or condition label means: allogeneic hematopoietic cell transplantation with graft depleted of TCRalphabeta T cells and CD19 B cells. The transplant recipients were children given TCRalphabeta/CD19-depleted allogeneic hematopoietic cell grafts. The sequencing used PBMCs, mostly from graft donor cells, collected 360 days after TCRalphabeta/CD19-depleted stem cell transplant. The TCR comes from a boy in the first two years of life who had a stem cell transplant for acute myeloid leukemia, so the T cells may come from the graft donor.

The CDR3 protein sequence reads: CASSLGSQGRAYEQYF. The sequenced DNA: TGTGCCAGCAGCTTAGGTAGCCAGGGTCGGGCCTACGAGCAGTACTTC. Recombination connected TRBV7-2 to TRBJ2-7; a weak D assignment points to TRBD1 (5 bases agree). V is cut by 1 base and J by 2 bases, and the space between the germline ends is 15 bases. For CDR1 and CDR2, the germline V gene lists SGHTA and FQGNSA. The CDR3 numbers 16 residues from cysteine through phenylalanine. CDR3 DNA only is kept here, 48 bases in frame from base 1.